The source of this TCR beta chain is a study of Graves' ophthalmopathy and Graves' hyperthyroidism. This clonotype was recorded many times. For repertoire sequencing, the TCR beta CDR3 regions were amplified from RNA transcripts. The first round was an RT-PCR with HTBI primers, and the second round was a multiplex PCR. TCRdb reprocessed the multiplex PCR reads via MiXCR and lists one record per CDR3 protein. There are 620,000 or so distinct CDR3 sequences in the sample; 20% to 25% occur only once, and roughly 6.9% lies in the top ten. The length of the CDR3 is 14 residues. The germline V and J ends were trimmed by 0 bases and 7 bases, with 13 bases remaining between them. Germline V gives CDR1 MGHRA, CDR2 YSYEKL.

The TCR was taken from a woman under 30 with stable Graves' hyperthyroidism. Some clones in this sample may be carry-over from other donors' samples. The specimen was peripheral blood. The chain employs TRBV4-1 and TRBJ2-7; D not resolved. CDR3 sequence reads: CASSQDWIMYEQYF. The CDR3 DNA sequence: TGCGCCAGCAGCCAAGATTGGATTATGTATGAGCAGTACTTC.